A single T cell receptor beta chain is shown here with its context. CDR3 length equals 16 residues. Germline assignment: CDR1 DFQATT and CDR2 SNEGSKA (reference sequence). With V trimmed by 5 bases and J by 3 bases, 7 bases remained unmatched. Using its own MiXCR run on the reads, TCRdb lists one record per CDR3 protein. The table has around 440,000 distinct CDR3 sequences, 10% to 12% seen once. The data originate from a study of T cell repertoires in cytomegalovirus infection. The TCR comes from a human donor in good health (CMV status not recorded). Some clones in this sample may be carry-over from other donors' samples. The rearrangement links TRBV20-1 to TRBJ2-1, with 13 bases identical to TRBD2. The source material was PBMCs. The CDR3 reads CSAYTSGGDIYNEQFF. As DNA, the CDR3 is TGCAGTGCTTATACTAGCGGGGGGGATATCTACAATGAGCAGTTCTTC.